This T cell receptor beta chain appears in the sequencing data of a study of T cells in Graves' hyperthyroidism and ophthalmopathy. Details on this clonotype: A much larger clone lies a single base off, so this may be a read error.

RNA transcripts gave rise to amplified TCR beta CDR3 regions. First-round RT-PCR targeting the TCR CDR3 was performed with the HTBI primer set. In TCRdb, the multiplex PCR reads were re-called with MiXCR into one record per CDR3 protein. The sample records approximately 430,000 distinct CDR3 sequences, under 15% being singletons. Germline V gene data show CDR1 as ENHRY and CDR2 as SYGVKD. CDR3 length: 15 residues. This chain links TRBV10-3 with TRBJ1-5; D may be TRBD1 (5 bases). This TCR was recovered from a young man with Graves' ophthalmopathy. The sequenced material came from blood. CDR3: CALSGGSVGNQPQHF. The CDR3 nucleotides read TGTGCCCTCAGTGGGGGGTCGGTAGGCAATCAGCCCCAGCATTTT.